The sequence of this T cell receptor (beta chain) was determined in a study of cytomegalovirus exposure and HLA in healthy donors. General study points: Data from an earlier analysis indicated that most TCR beta V segments were productive either about 87% or about 30% of the time. Associated with HLA alleles at 0.05 false discovery rate in a later analysis were around 15,000 TCR beta sequences. The sole available immune exposure information was CMV serostatus.

Unrecorded immune exposures were likely, despite nominal health at sampling. Primers included in the PCR were 60 Vbeta and 13 Jbeta primers. Assay used: immunoSEQ multiplex PCR; TCRdb lists only in-frame clones, some missing. The sample yields 150,000 or so clones, approximately 75% seen once. V was pared by 4 bases and J by 3 bases, with 3 bases of the junction left unmatched. CDR3 length equals 16 residues. Germline V gene lookup returns CDR1 SEHNR and CDR2 FQNEAQ (reference sequence). On this clone itself: Its antigen is currently unknown.

The origin of this receptor is a girl aged 10 to 17 in good health and CMV-seronegative. This chain joins TRBV7-9 and TRBJ1-6; 10 nucleotides line up with TRBD1. Sequencing was performed on PBMCs. CDR3 residues: CASSYGTGDYNSPLHF. DNA for the CDR3: TGTGCCAGCAGCTACGGGACAGGGGACTATAATTCACCCCTCCACTTT.